The T cell receptor (beta chain) described here comes from a study of OX40 agonist ivuxolimab in advanced cancers. Study information: Patients with hepatocellular carcinoma, melanoma, renal cell or head and neck cancer made up the dose-escalation patients.

Sequenced by immunoSEQ multiplex PCR; TCRdb stores in-frame clones only, minus some. Of about 84,000 clones in the sample, roughly nine tenths were seen once. CDR1 is SGHRS, CDR2 YFSETQ, per germline. The CDR3 length is 15 residues. Trimming shortened V by 0 bases and J by 2 bases, and 10 bases separated the two germline ends. With respect to this clone: Antigen unknown.

General study results and limits: Expanded clones tended on average to be more numerous among CD8+ T cells than CD4+.

The origin of this receptor is an adult with an advanced solid tumor such as melanoma, head and neck, liver or kidney cancer. The gene calls are TRBV5-1 and TRBJ2-3; no clear D gene. Sequences were derived from CD4+ or CD8+ T cells sorted from blood, sampled in a trial of the OX40 agonist ivuxolimab. The CDR3: CASSLAVPATDTQYF. The CDR3 bases are TGCGCCAGCAGCTTGGCCGTTCCGGCCACAGATACGCAGTATTTT.